These T cell receptor beta chains were read from a single sample in a study of T cells in Graves' hyperthyroidism and ophthalmopathy. TCRdb re-called the multiplex PCR reads through MiXCR, storing one row per CDR3 protein. The sample shows under 650,000 distinct CDR3 sequences, around 15% of them seen only once. Material: blood. All receptors come from a woman aged 25 to 39 with Graves' hyperthyroidism. CDR3s include the opening cysteine and the closing phenylalanine or tryptophan. Fields, in order: J gene, V gene, D gene, clone size, CDR3 DNA, CDR3 protein. The D gene is left open where the match is weak. For some rows the clone size is stated as once, few or many, or as a class when expanded; others skip it.

J gene: TRBJ1-5
V gene: TRBV4-2
D gene: -
clone size: -
CDR3 DNA: TGTGCCAGCAGCCGAGAGAGGCAGAGCAATCAGCCCCAGCATTTT
CDR3 protein: CASSRERQSNQPQHF

J gene: TRBJ2-1
V gene: TRBV12-3/TRBV12-4
D gene: -
clone size: -
CDR3 DNA: TGTGCCAGCAGTGGAGACTTGCGCCTCTCCTACAATGAGCAGTTCTTC
CDR3 protein: CASSGDLRLSYNEQFF

J gene: TRBJ2-5
V gene: TRBV12-3/TRBV12-4
D gene: TRBD2
clone size: many
CDR3 DNA: TGTGCCAGCACCCACTTCGGGCGGGAGCCCTCGGGGACCCAGTACTTC
CDR3 protein: CASTHFGREPSGTQYF

J gene: TRBJ2-3
V gene: TRBV19
D gene: -
clone size: many
CDR3 DNA: TGTGCCAGTAAGGCGGGTTCCACAGATACGCAGTATTTT
CDR3 protein: CASKAGSTDTQYF

J gene: TRBJ2-7
V gene: TRBV28
D gene: -
clone size: few
CDR3 DNA: TGTGCCAGCAGTCGGGCCAGCAGCCACGAGCAGTACTTC
CDR3 protein: CASSRASSHEQYF

J gene: TRBJ2-2
V gene: TRBV30
D gene: TRBD2
clone size: -
CDR3 DNA: TGTGCCTGGAGTGCGACTAGCGTCGGGGAGCTGTTTTTT
CDR3 protein: CAWSATSVGELFF

J gene: TRBJ1-1
V gene: TRBV11-3
D gene: -
clone size: -
CDR3 DNA: TGTGCCAGCAGCTTTAATGGGGAGAACACTGAAGCTTTCTTT
CDR3 protein: CASSFNGENTEAFF

J gene: TRBJ1-1
V gene: TRBV6-2/TRBV6-3
D gene: -
clone size: few
CDR3 DNA: TGTGCCAGCAGTTACAAGAGAAACACTGAAGCTTTCTTT
CDR3 protein: CASSYKRNTEAFF

J gene: TRBJ2-7
V gene: TRBV13
D gene: TRBD2
clone size: many
CDR3 DNA: TGTGCCAGCAGCCCCGGGGGACTAGCGGGAGGGACCTACGAGCAGTACTTC
CDR3 protein: CASSPGGLAGGTYEQYF

J gene: TRBJ2-1
V gene: TRBV6-1
D gene: TRBD1
clone size: many
CDR3 DNA: TGTGCCAGCAGGAGGGGGCAGACAGCCTACAATGAGCAGTTCTTC
CDR3 protein: CASRRGQTAYNEQFF

J gene: TRBJ2-1
V gene: TRBV5-4
D gene: -
clone size: -
CDR3 DNA: TGTGCCAGCAGCTTGGTTGGACAAACCGACAATGAGCAGTTCTTC
CDR3 protein: CASSLVGQTDNEQFF

J gene: TRBJ2-1
V gene: TRBV2
D gene: TRBD2
clone size: many
CDR3 DNA: TGTGCCAGAGAGCGGGAGAACGACAATGAGCAGTTCTTC
CDR3 protein: CARERENDNEQFF

J gene: TRBJ1-2
V gene: TRBV24-1
D gene: TRBD1
clone size: -
CDR3 DNA: TGTGCCACCAGTGAACCTGACAGGGTCTATGGCTACACCTTC
CDR3 protein: CATSEPDRVYGYTF

J gene: TRBJ1-2
V gene: TRBV19
D gene: -
clone size: -
CDR3 DNA: TGTGCCACCGTAGGGGCGATGAACTATGGCTACACCTTC
CDR3 protein: CATVGAMNYGYTF

J gene: TRBJ2-3
V gene: TRBV11-2
D gene: -
clone size: many
CDR3 DNA: TGTGCCAGCAGCCCGGCCAGAGGCAGCACAGATACGCAGTATTTT
CDR3 protein: CASSPARGSTDTQYF

J gene: TRBJ1-2
V gene: TRBV19
D gene: -
clone size: -
CDR3 DNA: TGTGCCAGTAGTATTTCAGGGGTTGATGGCTACACCTTC
CDR3 protein: CASSISGVDGYTF

J gene: TRBJ2-1
V gene: TRBV9
D gene: TRBD2
clone size: many
CDR3 DNA: TGTGCCAGCAGTAATCCGGCGGGAGGGAGGAATGAGCAGTTCTTC
CDR3 protein: CASSNPAGGRNEQFF

J gene: TRBJ2-7
V gene: TRBV5-1
D gene: TRBD1
clone size: -
CDR3 DNA: TGCGCCAGCAGCGGCCGGGACAGGCCTCCCTACGAGCACTACTTC
CDR3 protein: CASSGRDRPPYEHYF

J gene: TRBJ2-7
V gene: TRBV7-9
D gene: -
clone size: -
CDR3 DNA: TGTGCCAGCAGCCCACCCCAGAGCTCCTACGAGCAGTACTTC
CDR3 protein: CASSPPQSSYEQYF

J gene: TRBJ2-1
V gene: TRBV11-2
D gene: TRBD2
clone size: many
CDR3 DNA: TGTGCCAGCAGCTCCTCCGGGACTAGCGGGAGGGTGGGAGAGCAGTTCTTC
CDR3 protein: CASSSSGTSGRVGEQFF

J gene: TRBJ2-7
V gene: TRBV20-1
D gene: -
clone size: -
CDR3 DNA: TGCAGTGCCATAGGACTAACCTACGAGCAGTACTTC
CDR3 protein: CSAIGLTYEQYF

J gene: TRBJ2-3
V gene: TRBV5-1
D gene: TRBD2
clone size: -
CDR3 DNA: TGCGCCAGCAGCATGGGCACGGGGGAGCGGGAGGGCCTTAACACAGATACGCAGTATTTT
CDR3 protein: CASSMGTGEREGLNTDTQYF

J gene: TRBJ2-1
V gene: TRBV12-3/TRBV12-4
D gene: -
clone size: many
CDR3 DNA: TGTGCCAGCAGTTTTAGTAACAATGAGCAGTTCTTC
CDR3 protein: CASSFSNNEQFF

J gene: TRBJ2-1
V gene: TRBV6-5
D gene: -
clone size: few
CDR3 DNA: TGTGCCAGCAGTTACTCGCGTAGTAGCTTCAATGAGCAGTTCTTC
CDR3 protein: CASSYSRSSFNEQFF

J gene: TRBJ2-1
V gene: TRBV7-9
D gene: TRBD1
clone size: -
CDR3 DNA: TGTGCCAGCAGCACGGGACAGGGTGACAATGAGCAGTTCTTC
CDR3 protein: CASSTGQGDNEQFF

J gene: TRBJ1-6
V gene: TRBV27
D gene: -
clone size: once
CDR3 DNA: TGTGCCAGCAGTTCTAGGATGGGGGATTCACCCCTCCACTTT
CDR3 protein: CASSSRMGDSPLHF

J gene: TRBJ1-5
V gene: TRBV12-5
D gene: TRBD1
clone size: few
CDR3 DNA: TGTGCTAGTGGTTTGGCGTCCCGGGACAGGGCCCGGGATCAGCCCCAGCATTTT
CDR3 protein: CASGLASRDRARDQPQHF

J gene: TRBJ2-1
V gene: TRBV9
D gene: -
clone size: few
CDR3 DNA: TGTGCCAGCAGCGTAGACTATAACTCCTACAATGAGCAGTTCTTC
CDR3 protein: CASSVDYNSYNEQFF

J gene: TRBJ2-7
V gene: TRBV7-9
D gene: TRBD2
clone size: -
CDR3 DNA: TGTGCCAGCAGCCCCCGACTAGCGGGAGGCGGGTCCTACGAGCAGTACTTC
CDR3 protein: CASSPRLAGGGSYEQYF

J gene: TRBJ1-3
V gene: TRBV7-9
D gene: TRBD1
clone size: -
CDR3 DNA: TGTGCCAGCAGCTTAGGGGGTGCAGGGGGCGCCCCCGGAGGAAACACCATATATTTT
CDR3 protein: CASSLGGAGGAPGGNTIYF

J gene: TRBJ2-3
V gene: TRBV11-3
D gene: TRBD2
clone size: once
CDR3 DNA: TGTGCCAGCAGCTTTCCGAGCGGGAGGGCGTTAGGTACGCAGTATTTT
CDR3 protein: CASSFPSGRALGTQYF

J gene: TRBJ1-5
V gene: TRBV20-1
D gene: -
clone size: many
CDR3 DNA: TGCAGTGCTAGACCCTATCCAACTGGCCCCTACAATCAGCCCCAGCATTTT
CDR3 protein: CSARPYPTGPYNQPQHF

J gene: TRBJ2-1
V gene: TRBV12-3/TRBV12-4
D gene: -
clone size: many
CDR3 DNA: TGTGCCAGCAGACCGCCAGGGGATGAGCAGTTCTTC
CDR3 protein: CASRPPGDEQFF

J gene: TRBJ1-2
V gene: TRBV27
D gene: -
clone size: many
CDR3 DNA: TGTGCCAGCAGTTCAGCCGTTGACGTGGGATACGGTGGCTACACCTTC
CDR3 protein: CASSSAVDVGYGGYTF

J gene: TRBJ1-5
V gene: TRBV2
D gene: -
clone size: -
CDR3 DNA: TGTGCCAGCAAAGGGGAATTGGGGCCCCAGCATTTT
CDR3 protein: CASKGELGPQHF

J gene: TRBJ2-3
V gene: TRBV7-3
D gene: -
clone size: many
CDR3 DNA: TGTGCCAGCAGCCCGCTCCTGGGAGATACGCAGTATTTT
CDR3 protein: CASSPLLGDTQYF

J gene: TRBJ2-2
V gene: TRBV7-8
D gene: TRBD2
clone size: few
CDR3 DNA: TGTGCCAGCAGCTTTAACCAGCGGGATGTCACCGGGGAGCTGTTTTTT
CDR3 protein: CASSFNQRDVTGELFF

J gene: TRBJ1-5
V gene: TRBV28
D gene: -
clone size: -
CDR3 DNA: TGTGCCAGCAGAATTGGGGGCAATCAGCCCCAGCATTTT
CDR3 protein: CASRIGGNQPQHF

J gene: TRBJ1-2
V gene: TRBV12-3/TRBV12-4
D gene: -
clone size: many
CDR3 DNA: TGTGCCAGCAGTTTAAACAGGGCTAACTATGGCTACACCTTC
CDR3 protein: CASSLNRANYGYTF

J gene: TRBJ2-5
V gene: TRBV3-2
D gene: -
clone size: -
CDR3 DNA: TGTGCCAGCAGCCAAGCGCGCCTAGCGGGGGATCAAGAGACCCAGTACTTC
CDR3 protein: CASSQARLAGDQETQYF

J gene: TRBJ2-3
V gene: TRBV15
D gene: -
clone size: many
CDR3 DNA: TGTGCCACCAGCAGAGAGTCGTTGGGATTAGATACGCAGTATTTT
CDR3 protein: CATSRESLGLDTQYF